This T cell receptor beta chain was identified in a study of blood T cell repertoires in COVID-19. Background on the study: The United States, Italy and Spain supplied acute and convalescent COVID-19 samples. Sources were T cells, B-cell-depleted T cells, or PBMCs; the material itself was cDNA or gDNA.

Germline trimming cut 6 bases from V and 6 bases from J; bases unmatched to any gene: 7. The length of the CDR3 is 14 residues. Germline V CDR1 and CDR2: MNHEY, SVGAGI. In the original analysis: Nucleated cell number was recorded as an estimate derived from reference gene primer amplification. Sequencing used immunoSEQ multiplex PCR; TCRdb keeps in-frame clones, though not all of them. Clonal size and the V and J genes are those of that table, whereas D and trimming came from the DNA. The sample lists approximately 240,000 clones, around 80% seen once, with roughly 5% in the top ten. The rearrangement links TRBV6-5 to TRBJ2-3, with 9 bases lining up with TRBD1. The sequence came from a human donor in a cohort sampled during active COVID-19. Sample: peripheral blood. CDR3 sequence reads: CASRDWDRVDTQYF. CDR3 in DNA: TGTGCCAGCAGAGATTGGGACAGGGTGGATACGCAGTATTTT.